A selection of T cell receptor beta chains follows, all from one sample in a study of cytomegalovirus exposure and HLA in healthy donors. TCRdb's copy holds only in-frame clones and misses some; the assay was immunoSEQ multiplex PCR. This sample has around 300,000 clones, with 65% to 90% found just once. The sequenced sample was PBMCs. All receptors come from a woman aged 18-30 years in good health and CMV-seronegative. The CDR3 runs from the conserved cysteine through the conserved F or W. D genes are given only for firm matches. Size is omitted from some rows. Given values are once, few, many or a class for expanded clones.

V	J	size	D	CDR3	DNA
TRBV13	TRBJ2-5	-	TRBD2	CASSLGGSGRATETQYF	TGTGCCAGCAGCTTAGGCGGAAGCGGGAGGGCCACAGAGACCCAGTACTTC
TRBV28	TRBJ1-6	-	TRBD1	CASGITGENSPLHF	TGTGCCAGCGGCATTACAGGGGAAAATTCACCCCTCCACTTT
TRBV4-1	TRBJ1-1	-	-	CASSQVFVGDSNTEAFF	TGCGCCAGCAGCCAAGTGTTTGTTGGGGACTCGAACACTGAAGCTTTCTTT
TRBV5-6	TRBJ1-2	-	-	CASSLAGGSGYTF	TGTGCCAGCAGCTTAGCGGGGGGCTCGGGCTACACCTTC
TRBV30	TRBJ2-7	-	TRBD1	CAWSPGQGTYEQYF	TGTGCCTGGAGCCCTGGACAGGGGACCTACGAGCAGTACTTC
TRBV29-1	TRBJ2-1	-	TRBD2	CSVEQAGGVNEQFF	TGCAGCGTTGAACAAGCGGGAGGGGTCAATGAGCAGTTCTTC
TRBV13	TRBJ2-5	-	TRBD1	CASSPRDRQETQYF	TGTGCCAGCAGCCCCAGGGACAGACAAGAGACCCAGTACTTC
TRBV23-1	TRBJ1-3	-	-	CASSQFSQFRGDSGNTIYF	TGCGCCAGCAGTCAATTTTCCCAATTCCGGGGGGACTCTGGAAACACCATATATTTT
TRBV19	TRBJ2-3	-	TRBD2	CASSPSSGGPTDTQYF	TGTGCCAGTAGTCCCTCTAGCGGGGGGCCCACAGATACGCAGTATTTT
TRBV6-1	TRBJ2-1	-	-	CASSEDLSSYNEQFF	TGTGCCAGCAGTGAAGATCTGAGCTCCTACAATGAGCAGTTCTTC
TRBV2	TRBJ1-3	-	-	CASSSLPRTIYF	TGTGCCAGCAGTTCCCTTCCCCGCACCATATATTTT
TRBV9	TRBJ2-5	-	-	CASRASEETQYF	TGTGCCAGCAGAGCTAGCGAAGAGACCCAGTACTTC
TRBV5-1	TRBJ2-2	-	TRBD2	CASSPIAGGSLGELFF	TGCGCCAGCAGCCCCATAGCGGGGGGGTCCCTCGGGGAGCTGTTTTTT
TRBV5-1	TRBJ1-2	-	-	CASSSTFNYGYTF	TGCGCCAGCAGCTCGACTTTCAACTATGGCTACACCTTC
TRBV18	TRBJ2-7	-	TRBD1	CASSRDRVRRFPERQYF	TGTGCCAGCTCACGGGACAGGGTCCGTAGGTTTCCCGAGCGGCAGTACTTC
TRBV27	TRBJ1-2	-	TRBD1	CASSSTGGRGYTF	TGTGCCAGCAGTTCGACAGGGGGTCGAGGCTACACCTTC
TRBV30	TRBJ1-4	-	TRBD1	CALTGGGEKLFF	TGTGCCTTAACAGGGGGGGGAGAAAAACTGTTTTTT
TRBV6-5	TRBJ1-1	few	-	CASSLGGDGPHTEAFF	TGTGCCAGCAGTTTAGGGGGGGACGGACCCCACACTGAAGCTTTCTTT